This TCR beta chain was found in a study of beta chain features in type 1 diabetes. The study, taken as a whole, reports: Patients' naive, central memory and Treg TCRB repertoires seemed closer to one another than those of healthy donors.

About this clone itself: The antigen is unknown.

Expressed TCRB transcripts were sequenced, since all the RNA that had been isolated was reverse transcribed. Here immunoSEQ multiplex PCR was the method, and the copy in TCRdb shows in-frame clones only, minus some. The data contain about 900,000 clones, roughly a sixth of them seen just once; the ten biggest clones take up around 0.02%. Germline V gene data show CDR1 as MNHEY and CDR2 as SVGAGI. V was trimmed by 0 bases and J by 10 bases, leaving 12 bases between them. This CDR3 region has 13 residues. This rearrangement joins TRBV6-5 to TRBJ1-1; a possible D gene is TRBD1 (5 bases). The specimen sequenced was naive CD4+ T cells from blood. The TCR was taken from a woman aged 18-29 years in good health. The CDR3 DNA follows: TGTGCCAGCAGTTACTCGGGAGCAGGGTTAGCTTTCTTT. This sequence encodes CASSYSGAGLAFF.